The present entry profiles one T cell receptor (beta chain) with its context. Its specificity is not known. This CDR3 region has 15 residues. CDR1 is LGHNA and CDR2 is YSLEER in the germline V gene. V was shortened by 1 base and J by 1 base, with 10 bases between the two germline ends. TCRdb itself ran the 5' RACE reads through MiXCR, one entry per CDR3 protein. The repertoire holds about 840,000 distinct CDR3 sequences, 10% to 15% seen once, with roughly 0.51% in the top ten. The sample comes from a study of CD8 T cells in ankylosing spondylitis. Findings of the study overall: A motif of fewer than ten highly homologous TCR beta variants was seen as apparently characteristic of ankylosing spondylitis blood.

The sequence derives from a male donor with ankylosing spondylitis. Material: blood, either unsorted or a sorted T cell fraction (not recorded which). This rearrangement joins TRBV4-3 to TRBJ2-5; D uncertain. The CDR3 coding sequence is TGCGCCAGCAGCCAAGGAGCAGGATTCCAAGAGACCCAGTACTTC. This codes for CASSQGAGFQETQYF.